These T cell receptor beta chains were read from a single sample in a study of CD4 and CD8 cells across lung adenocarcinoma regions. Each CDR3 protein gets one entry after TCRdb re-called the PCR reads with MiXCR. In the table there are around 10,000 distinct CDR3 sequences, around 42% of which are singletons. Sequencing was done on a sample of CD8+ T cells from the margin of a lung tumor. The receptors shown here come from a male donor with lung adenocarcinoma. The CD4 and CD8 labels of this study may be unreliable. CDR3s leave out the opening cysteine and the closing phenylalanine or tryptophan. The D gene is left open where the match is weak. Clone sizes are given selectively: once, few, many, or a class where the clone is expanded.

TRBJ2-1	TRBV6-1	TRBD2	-	ASKIAGGQSYNEQF
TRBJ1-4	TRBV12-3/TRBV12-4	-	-	ASSPWGAGEKLF
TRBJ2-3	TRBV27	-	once	GSSSGQRATNIQY
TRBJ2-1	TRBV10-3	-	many	AIGRRDEQF
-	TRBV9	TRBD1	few	ASSVSGGNIYEQY
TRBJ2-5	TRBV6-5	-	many	ASSSGPPETQY
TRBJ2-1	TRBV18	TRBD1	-	ASSPGTGGFNEQF
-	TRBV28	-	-	ASSLYRQDLLTYEQY
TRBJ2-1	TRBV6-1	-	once	ASSEVIISSRVKDEQF
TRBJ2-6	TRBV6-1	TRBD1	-	ASSKTWTGLLSGANVLT
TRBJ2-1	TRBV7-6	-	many	ASSSPSGSREYNEQF
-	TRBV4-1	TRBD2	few	ASSQGVSVSYGRAGVEQY
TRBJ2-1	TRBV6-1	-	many	ASSEEGGGTLTYNEQF
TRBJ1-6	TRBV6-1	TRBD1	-	ASSEAVPGTANSPLH
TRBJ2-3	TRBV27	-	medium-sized	ASSINRGTQY
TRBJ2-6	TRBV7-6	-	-	ASTPVIQGGSGANVLT
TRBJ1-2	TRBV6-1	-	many	ASSESQGYGYT
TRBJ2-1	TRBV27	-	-	ASSTTGTNEQF
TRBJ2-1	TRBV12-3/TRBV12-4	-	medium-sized	ASRVAAREQF
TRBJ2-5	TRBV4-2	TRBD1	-	ASSQGDRGETQY
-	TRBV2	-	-	ASRVEGNEQF
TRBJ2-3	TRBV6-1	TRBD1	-	ARSRQGVGTGEQY
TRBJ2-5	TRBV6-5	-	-	ASSYSGTQY
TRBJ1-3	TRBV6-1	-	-	ASSEARDSGNTIY
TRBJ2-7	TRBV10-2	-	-	ASRSFTERPYEQY
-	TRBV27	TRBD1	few	ASSRTGKYEQY
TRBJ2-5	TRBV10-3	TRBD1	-	ATIRDSCPETQY
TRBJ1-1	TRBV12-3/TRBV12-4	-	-	ASSFQGWNTEAF
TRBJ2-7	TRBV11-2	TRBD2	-	ASSYGTSSYEQY
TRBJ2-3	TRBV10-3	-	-	ALSIETVGTDTQY
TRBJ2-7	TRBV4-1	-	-	ASSQVQGSYEQY
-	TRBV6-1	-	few	ATTAGGGETQY
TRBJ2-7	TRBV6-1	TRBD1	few	ASSVTGGGSYEQY
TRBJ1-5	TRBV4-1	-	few	ASGENQPQH
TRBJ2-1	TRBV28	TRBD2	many	ASILAGASNEQF
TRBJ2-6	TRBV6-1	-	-	ASRAQVSGANVQN
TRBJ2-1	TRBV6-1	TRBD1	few	ASRSPIRDRGNEQF
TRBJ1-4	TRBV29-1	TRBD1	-	SAYRGSNEKLF
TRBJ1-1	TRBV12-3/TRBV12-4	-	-	ASSFGVTNTEAF
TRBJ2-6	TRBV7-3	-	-	ASSFIRGSPGANVLT
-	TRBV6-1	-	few	ASSGTRASSYEQY
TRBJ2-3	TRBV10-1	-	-	ASLLRGKSKDMQY
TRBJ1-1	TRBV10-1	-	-	ASRITGSNTEAF
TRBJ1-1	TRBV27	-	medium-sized	ASSYTSVNTEAF
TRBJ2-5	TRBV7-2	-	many	ASSFNRGKETQY
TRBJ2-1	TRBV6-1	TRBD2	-	ASSQLAGDYNEQF
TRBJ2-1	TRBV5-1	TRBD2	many	ASSSPGLAGNEQF
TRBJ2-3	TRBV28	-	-	ARLSGGDTQY
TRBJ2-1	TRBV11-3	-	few	VSSPGAGGQLYEQF
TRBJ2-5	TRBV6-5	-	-	ASSYSQGDNEQY
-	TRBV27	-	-	ASSLETQY
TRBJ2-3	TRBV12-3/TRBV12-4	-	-	ASRRTKTQY
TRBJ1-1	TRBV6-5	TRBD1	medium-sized	ASSSTGGGVNTEAF
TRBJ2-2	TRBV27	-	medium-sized	ASSFREHFNTGELF
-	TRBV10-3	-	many	AISEPERGTSTYEQY
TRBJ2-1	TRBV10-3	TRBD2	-	AISIEASGTDAQF
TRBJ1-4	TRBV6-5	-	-	ASCYKGRTNEKLF